Listed below are T cell receptor beta chains from one sample, sequenced in a study of Tregs in tolerant kidney transplant recipients. Clones were sequenced by immunoSEQ multiplex PCR, and TCRdb holds only the in-frame ones, with some missing. The table has a few thousand clones, 41% seen once; the top ten hold about 6.4%. No cognate antigen is known for these TCRs. The sequenced sample consisted of Tregs from blood grown in culture. These receptors all stem from a human donor in good health. Each CDR3 is given with its conserved first and last residue. Each record gives: CDR3 protein, CDR3 DNA, clone size, D gene, V gene, J gene. D genes are given only for firm matches. Not every row has a clone size; where given, it reads once, few, many or a size class.

CASSGTSGNYEQYF	TGTGCCAGCAGCGGGACTAGCGGGAACTACGAGCAGTACTTC	few	TRBD2	TRBV2	TRBJ2-7
CASRASGEETQYF	TGTGCCAGCAGAGCTAGCGGGGAAGAGACCCAGTACTTC	.	TRBD2	TRBV6-6	TRBJ2-5
CSVGAATDTQYF	TGCAGCGTTGGTGCTGCCACAGATACGCAGTATTTT	.	.	TRBV29-1	TRBJ2-3
CASSLAGANQPQHF	TGTGCCAGCAGCTTAGCCGGGGCAAATCAGCCCCAGCATTTT	once	.	TRBV11-1	TRBJ1-5
CASRSLALAGELFF	TGTGCCAGCAGGTCCCTAGCGTTGGCCGGGGAGCTGTTTTTT	.	.	TRBV6-6	TRBJ2-2
CASSRESNYGYTF	TGTGCCAGCAGTAGGGAGTCTAACTATGGCTACACCTTC	.	.	TRBV5-6	TRBJ1-2
CASSYLQNSPLHF	TGTGCCAGCAGTTACCTGCAGAATTCACCCCTCCACTTT	.	.	TRBV6-6	TRBJ1-6
CASSLGLAGGPRLTIGQFF	TGTGCCAGCAGCTTGGGTCTAGCGGGAGGACCGAGGTTGACAATCGGGCAGTTCTTC	.	TRBD2	TRBV5-4	TRBJ2-1
CASSLGDRGVYGYTF	TGCGCCAGCAGCTTGGGGGACAGGGGAGTTTATGGCTACACCTTC	.	TRBD1	TRBV5-1	TRBJ1-2
CASGLGAGNTIYF	TGTGCTAGTGGTTTGGGGGCCGGAAACACCATATATTTT	.	.	TRBV12-5	TRBJ1-3
CASSHQWTGPSYNSPLHF	TGCGCCAGCAGCCACCAGTGGACAGGGCCCTCCTATAATTCACCCCTCCACTTT	few	TRBD1	TRBV5-1	TRBJ1-6
CASSPRSGQGGTEAFF	TGTGCCAGCTCACCTCGATCGGGACAGGGTGGCACTGAAGCTTTCTTT	.	TRBD1	TRBV18	TRBJ1-1
CASSPESRVRLGYTF	TGTGCCAGCAGCCCTGAGAGTCGGGTTAGGTTGGGCTACACCTTC	large	.	TRBV7-2	TRBJ1-2
CASSLNSYVGTGELFF	TGTGCCAGCAGCTTAAACTCATACGTTGGCACCGGGGAGCTGTTTTTT	few	.	TRBV7-8	TRBJ2-2
CASSSLPRGASYEQYF	TGTGCCAGCAGTTCCCTTCCCCGGGGGGCCTCCTACGAGCAGTACTTC	.	.	TRBV6-5	TRBJ2-7
CASSPYRGTGWNTQYF	TGTGCCAGTAGCCCCTATCGCGGGACAGGGTGGAATACGCAGTATTTT	few	TRBD1	TRBV19	TRBJ2-3
CASSTVAGWYNEQFF	TGTGCCAGCAGTACAGTGGCGGGGTGGTACAATGAGCAGTTCTTC	.	.	TRBV6-5	TRBJ2-1
CATSREPGLVKSPAKNIQYF	TGTGCCACCAGCAGAGAACCGGGACTAGTAAAATCCCCAGCCAAAAACATTCAGTACTTC	.	TRBD2	TRBV15	TRBJ2-4
CAWDSGTYEQYF	TGTGCCTGGGATTCGGGGACTTACGAGCAGTACTTC	.	.	TRBV30	TRBJ2-7
CASSLGHGANTEAFF	TGCGCCAGCAGCTTGGGGCACGGGGCGAACACTGAAGCTTTCTTT	few	.	TRBV5-1	TRBJ1-1
CASSSGQGYTDTQYF	TGTGCCAGCAGCTCGGGACAGGGTTACACAGATACGCAGTATTTT	.	.	TRBV21-1	TRBJ2-3
CASSSLAVTSGANVLTF	TGCGCCAGCAGCTCCCTAGCGGTTACCTCTGGGGCCAACGTCCTGACTTTC	medium-sized	TRBD2	TRBV5-1	TRBJ2-6
CASSPGEGPVRYGYTF	TGCGCCAGCAGCCCCGGGGAGGGGCCGGTTAGGTATGGCTACACCTTC	.	.	TRBV4-1	TRBJ1-2
CASSARRGDTQYF	TGTGCCAGCTCCGCCCGGAGGGGAGATACGCAGTATTTT	few	.	TRBV18	TRBJ2-3
CASSQVTGLTYEQYF	TGTGCCAGCAGCCAAGTGACAGGCCTGACCTACGAGCAGTACTTC	.	.	TRBV5-4	TRBJ2-7
CASSNSAGGEQYF	TGTGCCAGCAGCAACAGTGCGGGTGGTGAGCAGTACTTC	.	.	TRBV11-3	TRBJ2-7
CASSLRTGGGPTYNEQFF	TGCGCCAGCAGCTTACGGACAGGAGGCGGACCTACCTACAATGAGCAGTTCTTC	.	TRBD1	TRBV5-1	TRBJ2-1
CASSPTTSALGDYEQYF	TGTGCCAGCTCACCCACGACTAGTGCCCTAGGGGACTACGAGCAGTACTTC	.	.	TRBV18	TRBJ2-7
CASSAPRGLYGYTF	TGTGCCAGCAGCGCCCCCCGAGGACTCTATGGCTACACCTTC	medium-sized	.	TRBV9	TRBJ1-2
CASSAQTGFTYEQYF	TGTGCCAGCAGCGCACAGACAGGATTTACCTACGAGCAGTACTTC	few	.	TRBV9	TRBJ2-7
CASRRTGGTNQPQHF	TGTGCCAGCAGACGGACAGGGGGAACCAATCAGCCCCAGCATTTT	few	TRBD1	TRBV6-5	TRBJ1-5
CSVATGTSGPAGEQYF	TGCAGCGTTGCAACCGGGACTAGCGGGCCCGCAGGAGAGCAGTACTTC	few	TRBD2	TRBV29-1	TRBJ2-7
CASSLAGSGLYNEQFF	TGCGCCAGCAGCTTGGCGGGGAGCGGGTTATACAATGAGCAGTTCTTC	.	.	TRBV5-1	TRBJ2-1
CASRVPGVPDTQYF	TGCGCCAGCAGGGTCCCAGGGGTCCCAGATACGCAGTATTTT	few	.	TRBV10-2	TRBJ2-3
CASRQGQGTYEQYF	TGTGCCAGCAGACAGGGGCAGGGAACCTACGAGCAGTACTTC	.	TRBD1	TRBV6-5	TRBJ2-7
CSVEDRGGSYGYTF	TGCAGCGTTGAAGATCGAGGAGGGAGTTATGGCTACACCTTC	large	.	TRBV29-1	TRBJ1-2
CASSVPGLAEETQYF	TGTGCCAGCAGCGTGCCCGGCCTAGCGGAAGAGACCCAGTACTTC	.	TRBD2	TRBV5-5	TRBJ2-5
CSVVIGLNEQFF	TGCAGCGTTGTTATAGGGTTGAATGAGCAGTTCTTC	once	.	TRBV29-1	TRBJ2-1
CATSRDPAVDDYGYTF	TGTGCCACCAGCAGAGATCCTGCCGTGGACGACTATGGCTACACCTTC	.	.	TRBV15	TRBJ1-2
CASSVDLSYGYTF	TGTGCCAGCAGCGTAGACCTCAGCTATGGCTACACCTTC	few	.	TRBV9	TRBJ1-2
CASRIGGMTGELFF	TGTGCCAGCAGGATCGGCGGGATGACCGGGGAGCTGTTTTTT	.	.	TRBV6-6	TRBJ2-2
CASSPARLSGEETQYF	TGTGCCAGCTCACCGGCACGGCTTAGCGGGGAAGAGACCCAGTACTTC	few	TRBD2	TRBV18	TRBJ2-5
CASSLEGGGPQHF	TGCGCCAGCAGCTTGGAGGGCGGAGGGCCCCAGCATTTT	few	.	TRBV5-1	TRBJ1-5
CASSLSREYGYTF	TGTGCCAGCAGCCTGTCCCGGGAGTATGGCTACACCTTC	once	.	TRBV7-9	TRBJ1-2
CASSLPRDTTNEKLFF	TGCGCCAGCAGCTTGCCCCGGGACACTACAAATGAAAAACTGTTTTTT	.	.	TRBV5-1	TRBJ1-4
CASSAVVPSSYEQYF	TGTGCCAGCAGTGCAGTGGTCCCATCATCCTACGAGCAGTACTTC	few	.	TRBV2	TRBJ2-7
CASSFRYEQYF	TGTGCCAGCAGCTTCCGTTACGAGCAGTACTTC	.	.	TRBV7-9	TRBJ2-7
CASSYSRRGAAFF	TGTGCCAGCAGTTACTCTAGGCGGGGGGCGGCTTTCTTT	few	.	TRBV6-5	TRBJ1-1
CASSLVGTGHYNEQFF	TGTGCCAGCAGCTTGGTTGGGACAGGGCACTACAATGAGCAGTTCTTC	.	TRBD1	TRBV5-6	TRBJ2-1
CASSVENIQYF	TGTGCCAGCAGTGTGGAGAACATTCAGTACTTC	.	.	TRBV2	TRBJ2-4
CASSPRPAPTEAFF	TGTGCCAGCTCACCAAGACCGGCACCCACTGAAGCTTTCTTT	.	.	TRBV18	TRBJ1-1
CASSFTYTSGANVLTF	TGTGCCAGCAGCTTTACTTACACTTCTGGGGCCAACGTCCTGACTTTC	medium-sized	.	TRBV5-6	TRBJ2-6
CASSVGAISYEQYF	TGTGCCAGCAGCGTAGGGGCGATCTCCTACGAGCAGTACTTC	medium-sized	.	TRBV9	TRBJ2-7
CASTQGLGQPQHF	TGTGCCAGCACACAGGGCCTAGGTCAGCCCCAGCATTTT	medium-sized	.	TRBV6-5	TRBJ1-5
CASSSLLNEQFF	TGTGCCAGCAGCTCACTCCTAAATGAGCAGTTCTTC	.	.	TRBV7-9	TRBJ2-1
CASSPQLHSGRGYTF	TGTGCCAGCAGCCCACAACTACACTCAGGGAGGGGCTACACCTTC	few	.	TRBV7-9	TRBJ1-2
CASSSVGGVVAYEQYF	TGTGCCAGTAGTAGCGTGGGGGGAGTGGTGGCCTACGAGCAGTACTTC	medium-sized	.	TRBV19	TRBJ2-7
CAWSTQEGWRETQYF	TGTGCCTGGAGTACCCAGGAGGGGTGGAGGGAGACCCAGTACTTC	.	.	TRBV30	TRBJ2-5
CASSFGGGARGETQYF	TGTGCTAGCAGCTTCGGCGGGGGGGCGAGGGGAGAGACCCAGTACTTC	few	TRBD2	TRBV7-7	TRBJ2-5
CASNRIGNTIYF	TGTGCCAGTAATAGAATTGGAAACACCATATATTTT	.	.	TRBV19	TRBJ1-3